A single sample gave rise to the 8 T cell receptor beta chains below, sequenced in a study of response to subunit inactivated influenza vaccine. TCRdb re-derived calls from the RT-PCR reads in MiXCR, one entry per CDR3 protein. The sample records about 530,000 distinct CDR3 sequences, over 9.5% being singletons. The sample in question was PBMCs from blood, obtained on the day of vaccination. These receptors originate from a man in his fifties or sixties who received an inactivated influenza vaccine.

This clonotype showed up many times. This sequence joins TRBV5-1 and TRBJ2-3; TRBD1 matches at 7 bases. Germline V gives CDR1 SGHRS, CDR2 YFSETQ. Losses at the gene ends were 4 bases for V and 0 bases for J; bases not matched to a gene: 2. The CDR3 spans 14 residues. As DNA, the CDR3 is TGCGCCAGCAGCCCGGGACAGAGCACAGATACGCAGTATTTT. Protein sequence: CASSPGQSTDTQYF.

V and J are TRBV12-3 or TRBV12-4 and TRBJ2-3; 7 bases align to TRBD2. The V segment lost 6 bases and the J segment 7 bases; nucleotides outside the gene matches: 13. This CDR3 comprises 15 residues. The CDR3 bases are TGTGCCAGCAGACCGGGAGGCGGGGGTCGGAATACGCAGTATTTT. The encoded protein is CASRPGGGGRNTQYF.

This clonotype has a handful of counts. In nucleotides, the CDR3 is TGTGCCAGCAGCCCGGGACTCGGGGTCACAGATACGCAGTATTTT. Translation gives CASSPGLGVTDTQYF. The chain links TRBV7-9 to TRBJ2-3; a possible D gene is TRBD2 (6 bases). This CDR3 contains 15 residues. CDR1 is SEHNR, CDR2 FQNEAQ, per germline (reference sequence). V lost 5 bases, J lost 2 bases, and 14 bases lay in between.

This clonotype was observed a few times. This chain uses TRBV4-2 with TRBJ2-7; 9 nucleotides agree with TRBD2. V was pared by 3 bases and J by 3 bases, with 15 bases of the junction left unmatched. This CDR3 has 18 amino acids. Germline V gives CDR1 LGHNA, CDR2 YNFKEQ. CDR3 DNA sequence: TGTGCCAGCAGCCACCGCCCCCCCATAGCGGGGGTCAACTACGAGCAGTACTTC. Translating it yields CASSHRPPIAGVNYEQYF.

This clonotype was picked up a small number of times. The rearrangement uses TRBV7-2 and TRBJ2-1; weak D call: TRBD2 (7 bases). CDR3 length: 16 residues. V gave up 2 bases and J gave up 4 bases, with 15 bases separating them. The germline V gene has CDR1 SGHTA and CDR2 FQGNSA. The CDR3: CASSLPQGGGYNEQFF. CDR3 coding DNA: TGTGCCAGCAGCTTACCCCAAGGGGGGGGTTACAATGAGCAGTTCTTC.

V usage is TRBV29-1 and J usage is TRBJ2-5, with TRBD2 matching over 7 bases. Trimming removed 4 bases from V and 5 bases from J; junction bases left unmatched: 10. This CDR3 contains 14 residues. Germline assignment: CDR1 SQVTM and CDR2 ANQGSEA. This CDR3 is CSVGTPGGRETQYF. CDR3 sequence (DNA): TGCAGCGTTGGCACTCCGGGGGGACGGGAGACCCAGTACTTC. Variable domain in full (rest from reference TRBV29-1 and TRBJ2-5): SAVISQKPSRDICQRGTSLTIQCQVDSQVTMMFWYRQQPGQSLTLIATANQGSEATYESGFVIDKFPISRPNLTFSTLTVSNMSPEDSSIYLCSVGTPGGRETQYFGPGTRLLVL.

The chain carries TRBV5-6 and TRBJ2-7; D may be TRBD1 (6 bases). Trimming took 7 bases from V and 0 from J, leaving 20 bases between them. Germline V gene sequence: CDR1 SGHDT, CDR2 YYEEEE. The CDR3 length is 16 residues. The CDR3 loop reads CASRSRGIRNSYEQYF. The CDR3 coding sequence is TGTGCCAGCCGCTCAAGGGGGATTAGGAACTCCTACGAGCAGTACTTC.

This clonotype was seen a handful of times. The CDR3 loop is CASTQGIQETQYF. The CDR3 nucleotides read TGTGCCAGCACCCAGGGGATCCAAGAGACCCAGTACTTC. The chain carries TRBV7-2 and TRBJ2-5; possibly TRBD1 for D (6 bases). CDR3 length equals 13 residues. The germline gives CDR1 SGHTA, CDR2 FQGNSA. Trimming cost V 7 bases and J 1 base, with 10 bases left between them.